These 22 T cell receptor beta chains originate from one sample sequenced in a study of blood T cells in healthy people across ages. A J-beta primer mix and a sample-barcoded 5' primer were used in a second PCR of about 7 to 12 cycles. TCRdb re-called the 5' RACE reads through MiXCR, storing one row per CDR3 protein. Counted here are around 900,000 distinct CDR3 sequences, roughly 51% occurring once; the ten biggest clones make up 20% to 25%. Source material: blood. The receptors derive from a woman in her sixties in good health.

Only a few counts were recorded for this clonotype. CDR3 residues: CSATRDTDIDEQFF. The DNA for the CDR3 is TGCAGTGCTACCCGGGACACGGACATCGATGAGCAGTTCTTC. The V and J genes are TRBV20-1 and TRBJ2-1, with a tentative D call TRBD1 (6 bases). Trimming pared 4 bases from V and 8 bases from J, leaving 18 bases between. CDR1 and CDR2 (germline): DFQATT, SNEGSKA (reference sequence). The CDR3 length is 14 residues.

The V gene is TRBV20-1, the J gene TRBJ2-3; D is perhaps TRBD1 (6 bases). The germline V gene encodes CDR1 DFQATT and CDR2 SNEGSKA (reference sequence). This CDR3 has 13 residues. The V end lost 4 bases, the J end lost 3 bases, and 11 bases lay between the germline ends. CDR3 DNA sequence: TGCAGTGCTATCACTGGACAGACAGATACGCAGTATTTT. It encodes CSAITGQTDTQYF.

The chain employs TRBV12-3 or TRBV12-4 and TRBJ2-1, with TRBD1 identical over 9 bases. The CDR3 is 16 amino acids. With 1 base clipped from V and 9 bases from J, the junction kept 10 bases outside the gene matches. CDR3 amino acids: CASSLVRTGVIGEQFF. DNA for the CDR3: TGTGCCAGCAGTTTAGTGAGGACAGGGGTTATAGGTGAGCAGTTCTTC.

V and J are TRBV4-2 and TRBJ1-4, with TRBD1 matching over 8 bases. CDR1 and CDR2 (germline): LGHNA, YNFKEQ. The V and J ends lost 4 bases and 5 bases, in that order; junction bases with no gene match: 6. The CDR3 runs 15 residues. CDR3 region: CASSPGDRQNEKLFF. DNA for the CDR3: TGTGCCAGCAGCCCCGGGGACAGGCAGAATGAAAAACTGTTTTTT.

This chain links TRBV6-5 with TRBJ2-5; no clear D. The CDR3 loop spans 16 amino acids. The germline gives CDR1 MNHEY, CDR2 SVGAGI. The germline V and J ends were trimmed by 2 bases and 11 bases, with 24 bases remaining between them. The CDR3 is CASSYAGRGPISEQYF. CDR3 DNA sequence: TGTGCCAGCAGTTACGCCGGACGAGGTCCAATTAGTGAGCAGTACTTC.

V gene TRBV7-6 combines with J gene TRBJ2-5; TRBD2 matches 13 bases. This CDR3 contains 15 residues. Germline CDR1 SGHVS, CDR2 FNYEAQ. The V and J ends lost 5 bases and 11 bases, in that order; junction bases with no gene match: 11. CDR3 nucleotides: TGTGCCAGCAGCGCCGGACTAGCGGGAGTATTTGAGCAGTACTTC. As protein: CASSAGLAGVFEQYF.

The V and J genes are TRBV3-1 and TRBJ2-1, with TRBD1 as a possible D gene (5 bases). Germline V gene lookup returns CDR1 LGHDT and CDR2 YNNKEL (reference sequence). The germline V and J ends were trimmed by 4 bases and 0 bases, with 10 bases remaining between them. This CDR3 spans 15 amino acids. For the CDR3, the DNA is TGTGCCAGCAGCCGTGACAGACTCTCCTACAATGAGCAGTTCTTC. Protein: CASSRDRLSYNEQFF.

This clonotype has a handful of counts. The chain recombines TRBV4-1 with TRBJ2-1; 7 bases line up with TRBD2. Per germline, CDR1 MGHRA and CDR2 YSYEKL. CDR3 length equals 17 residues. The V gene end was trimmed by 3 bases and the J gene end by 1 base; junction bases not matched to a gene: 9. CDR3 sequence reads: CASSHPWTRVSYNEQFF. The CDR3, as DNA: TGCGCCAGCAGCCACCCCTGGACTAGGGTGTCCTACAATGAGCAGTTCTTC.

This clonotype has at least ten counts. The rearrangement joins TRBV4-2 to TRBJ2-7; D remains unclear. Trimming took off 4 bases at V and 2 bases at J, with 12 bases between the two ends. The CDR3 runs to 14 residues. Per germline, CDR1 LGHNA and CDR2 YNFKEQ. The CDR3 sequence: CASSPPPPPYEQYF. The DNA for the CDR3 is TGTGCCAGCAGCCCCCCCCCGCCTCCCTACGAGCAGTACTTC.

The CDR3 region is CASSQVLSGRELFF. The CDR3 region has the DNA TGCGCCAGCAGCCAGGTTCTGTCGGGCCGGGAGCTGTTTTTT. The chain carries TRBV4-1 and TRBJ2-2; unclear D gene. Looked up from germline, CDR1 is MGHRA and CDR2 is YSYEKL. Trimming took off 3 bases at V and 9 bases at J, with 14 bases between the two ends. The CDR3 is made up of 14 amino acids.

This chain joins TRBV4-3 and TRBJ2-5, with TRBD2 matching 12 bases. Per the germline V gene, CDR1 is LGHNA and CDR2 is YSLEER. V dropped 3 bases and J dropped 5; count of bases not matched to a gene: 7. The CDR3 covers 16 residues. The CDR3 nucleotides are TGCGCCAGCAGCCAGGCTAGCGGGAGGGTGGGGGAGACCCAGTACTTC. This gives the protein CASSQASGRVGETQYF.

This rearrangement joins TRBV3-1 to TRBJ2-2; D possibly corresponds to TRBD2 (6 bases). The germline CDR1 and CDR2 sequences are LGHDT and YNNKEL (reference sequence). CDR3 length: 14 residues. Trimming removed 4 bases from V and 7 bases from J, with 13 bases in between. The CDR3 nucleotides read TGTGCCAGCAGCCTATTCGGGACTGGCGGGGAGCTGTTTTTT. Translated: CASSLFGTGGELFF.

The V call is TRBV7-6, the J call TRBJ2-5; TRBD2 is a possible D gene (5 bases). The CDR3 consists of 14 residues. V was clipped by 5 bases and J by 7 bases, with 17 bases between them. Germline V CDR1 and CDR2: SGHVS, FNYEAQ. The CDR3 loop reads CASSPGSHYGTQYF. In nucleotides, the CDR3 is TGTGCCAGCAGCCCTGGGAGCCATTATGGGACCCAGTACTTC. Full variable domain (rest looked up from reference TRBV7-6 and TRBJ2-5): GAGVSQSPRYKVTKRGQDVALRCDPISGHVSLYWYRQALGQGPEFLTYFNYEAQQDKSGLPNDRFSAERPEGSISTLTIQRTEQRDSAMYRCASSPGSHYGTQYFGPGTRLLVL.

The rearrangement links TRBV27 to TRBJ2-3, with D perhaps matching TRBD2 (6 bases). Germline loops: CDR1 MNHEY, CDR2 SMNVEV (reference sequence). The CDR3 consists of 15 residues. V was trimmed by 5 bases and J by 3 bases, leaving 15 bases between them. In DNA, the CDR3 is TGTGCCAGCAGTCCGCAAAGCGGGTCTACAGATACGCAGTATTTT. This sequence encodes CASSPQSGSTDTQYF.

The J gene is TRBJ2-5, the V gene TRBV10-3; 10 nucleotides line up with TRBD1. V lost 0 bases, J lost 4 bases, and 2 bases stayed unmatched. The CDR3 loop spans 15 amino acids. Germline V gene sequence: CDR1 ENHRY, CDR2 SYGVKD. The CDR3 DNA sequence: TGTGCCATCAGTGAGTCCGACAGGGGGCGAGAGACCCAGTACTTC. Its translation is CAISESDRGRETQYF.

CDR3 nucleotides: TGCGCCAGCAGCTTGCTATTTGTAGCGGGAGGCCAACCGCAGTATTTT. This codes for CASSLLFVAGGQPQYF. The chain links TRBV5-1 to TRBJ2-3; 10 bases are a match to TRBD2. With 1 base clipped from V and 10 bases from J, the junction kept 12 bases outside the gene matches. CDR3 size: 16 residues. In germline, CDR1 is SGHRS, CDR2 YFSETQ.

This sequence joins TRBV3-1 and TRBJ2-3; D is perhaps TRBD2 (5 bases). V was cut by 1 base and J by 3 bases, with 20 bases left in between. CDR1 LGHDT and CDR2 YNNKEL come from the germline V gene (reference sequence). CDR3 length: 18 amino acids. CDR3: CASSQGIGRGRETDTQYF. The CDR3 DNA reads as TGTGCCAGCAGCCAAGGGATCGGCCGGGGAAGAGAGACAGATACGCAGTATTTT.

The chain recombines TRBV4-2 with TRBJ1-2; unclear D gene. This CDR3 spans 12 amino acids. Germline CDR1 is LGHNA and CDR2 is YNFKEQ. Trimming took off 4 bases at V and 5 bases at J, with 8 bases between the two ends. CDR3 coding DNA: TGTGCCAGCAGCCGAGCTGAATATGGCTACACCTTC. Translated: CASSRAEYGYTF.

This rearrangement joins TRBV7-3 to TRBJ2-1; 14 nucleotides match TRBD2. The CDR3 has 15 residues. The germline gives CDR1 SGHTA, CDR2 FQGTGA. Losses at the gene ends were 4 bases for V and 9 bases for J; bases not matched to a gene: 5. Here the CDR3 reads CASSSTSGRATEQFF. CDR3 in DNA: TGTGCCAGCAGCTCGACTAGCGGGAGGGCCACTGAGCAGTTCTTC.

The chain combines TRBV21-1 with TRBJ1-6. TRBV21-1 has pseudogene status. The CDR3 loop spans 16 amino acids. CDR3 DNA sequence: TGTGCCAGCAGGATCCGCCACAGAAGGGAAAGTTCACCCCTCCACTTT. Protein product: CASRIRHRRESSPLHF.

This clonotype was detected once. The chain uses TRBV6-2 or TRBV6-3 and TRBJ2-4, with 12 bases identical to TRBD2. Judging by the DNA end, TRBJ2-7 fits better; the J call may be wrong. The CDR3 has 14 amino acids. Per germline, CDR1 MNHEY and CDR2 SVGEGT. CDR3 sequence: CASSPRTSGTEQYF. In DNA form, the CDR3 reads TGTGCCAGCAGCCCCCGGACTAGCGGGACCGAGCAGTACTTC.

V and J are TRBV28 and TRBJ2-1, with 7 bases lining up with TRBD2. The CDR3 has 15 amino acids. V shed 3 bases, J shed 7 bases, and the junction held 9 bases outside the gene matches. Germline CDR1 reads MDHEN; CDR2 reads SYDVKM. CDR3 in amino acids: CASSFGRGSVNEQFF. CDR3 sequence (DNA): TGTGCCAGCAGTTTTGGACGCGGGAGTGTGAATGAGCAGTTCTTC.